These T cell receptor beta chains were read from a single sample in a study of blood T cell repertoires in COVID-19. The table came from immunoSEQ multiplex PCR; TCRdb's copy has only in-frame clones and leaves some out. The table has over 200,000 clones, about 73% seen once. Sequencing input: peripheral blood. These receptors all come from a woman over 75 with acute or convalescent COVID-19. Each CDR3 is given with its conserved first and last residue. A D gene is named only where the DNA matches it firmly. Clone size is given for some rows only: seen once, a few or many times, or a class if the clone is expanded.

D: TRBD1
J: TRBJ1-1
V: TRBV6-5
size: -
DNA: TGTGCCAGCAGTAAAACCAGGGGGCCGTATGAAGCTTTCTTT
CDR3: CASSKTRGPYEAFF

D: TRBD1
J: TRBJ2-7
V: TRBV4-3
size: few
DNA: TGCGCCAGCAGCCAAAAAACGACAGGGGGATATTCCTACGAGCAGTACTTC
CDR3: CASSQKTTGGYSYEQYF

D: -
J: TRBJ2-2
V: TRBV10-3
size: few
DNA: TGTGCCATCACAGGGATGGGGAACACCGGGGAGCTGTTTTTT
CDR3: CAITGMGNTGELFF

D: TRBD1
J: TRBJ1-4
V: TRBV7-2
size: -
DNA: TGTGCCAGCAGCTTAAACAGGGGGCTGGGGGAAAAACTGTTTTTT
CDR3: CASSLNRGLGEKLFF

D: -
J: TRBJ1-1
V: TRBV18
size: -
DNA: TGTGCCAGCTCACAACGAGAGGGCTCTGAAGCTTTCTTT
CDR3: CASSQREGSEAFF

D: TRBD1
J: TRBJ1-2
V: TRBV6-5
size: -
DNA: TGTGCCAGCAGTTACCGGGACAGGGTTAACTATGGCTACACCTTC
CDR3: CASSYRDRVNYGYTF

D: -
J: TRBJ2-2
V: TRBV9
size: few
DNA: TGTGCCAGCAGCGTAGTCGGGTTCACCGGGGAGCTGTTTTTT
CDR3: CASSVVGFTGELFF

D: -
J: TRBJ1-2
V: TRBV19
size: few
DNA: TGTGCCAGTAGTAGCCGACAGCCCGGGGGGTATGGCTACACCTTC
CDR3: CASSSRQPGGYGYTF

D: -
J: TRBJ2-3
V: TRBV15
size: few
DNA: TGTGCCACCAGCAGAGGCCTGGTAGCGGAAACTCAAGCAACAGATACGCAGTATTTT
CDR3: CATSRGLVAETQATDTQYF

D: -
J: TRBJ2-1
V: TRBV12-3/TRBV12-4
size: -
DNA: TGTGCCAGCAACCAACAGGGTACTGAGCAGTTCTTC
CDR3: CASNQQGTEQFF

D: -
J: TRBJ1-5
V: TRBV5-3
size: -
DNA: TGTGCCAGCCCTGGGGGGTGTCAGCCCCAGCATTTT
CDR3: CASPGGCQPQHF

D: -
J: TRBJ1-1
V: TRBV4-1
size: -
DNA: TGCGCCAGCAGCCAATTACGCGTGCAGGTGAACACTGAAGCTTTCTTT
CDR3: CASSQLRVQVNTEAFF

D: -
J: TRBJ1-4
V: TRBV18
size: once
DNA: TGTGCCAGCTCACCGGGACCGGGGAGGAATGAAAAACTGTTTTTT
CDR3: CASSPGPGRNEKLFF

D: TRBD1
J: TRBJ1-6
V: TRBV19
size: -
DNA: TGTGCCAGTAGTAGGGGCCAGGGGGACGTTTCACCCCTCCACTTT
CDR3: CASSRGQGDVSPLHF

D: -
J: TRBJ1-4
V: TRBV4-1
size: many
DNA: TGCGCCAGCAGCCAAGACAGGGCGACTTACGAAAAACTGTTTTTT
CDR3: CASSQDRATYEKLFF